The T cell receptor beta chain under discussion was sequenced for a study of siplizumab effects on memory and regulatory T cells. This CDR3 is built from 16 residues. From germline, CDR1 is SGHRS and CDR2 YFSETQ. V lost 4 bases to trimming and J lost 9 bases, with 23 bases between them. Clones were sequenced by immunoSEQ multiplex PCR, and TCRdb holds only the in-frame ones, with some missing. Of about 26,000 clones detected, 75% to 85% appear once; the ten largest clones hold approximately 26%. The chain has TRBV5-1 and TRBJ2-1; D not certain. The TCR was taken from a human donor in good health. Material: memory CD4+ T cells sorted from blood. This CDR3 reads CASSGPSLTPGSEQFF. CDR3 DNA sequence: TGCGCCAGCAGCGGGCCTAGTTTGACTCCTGGCAGTGAGCAGTTCTTC.